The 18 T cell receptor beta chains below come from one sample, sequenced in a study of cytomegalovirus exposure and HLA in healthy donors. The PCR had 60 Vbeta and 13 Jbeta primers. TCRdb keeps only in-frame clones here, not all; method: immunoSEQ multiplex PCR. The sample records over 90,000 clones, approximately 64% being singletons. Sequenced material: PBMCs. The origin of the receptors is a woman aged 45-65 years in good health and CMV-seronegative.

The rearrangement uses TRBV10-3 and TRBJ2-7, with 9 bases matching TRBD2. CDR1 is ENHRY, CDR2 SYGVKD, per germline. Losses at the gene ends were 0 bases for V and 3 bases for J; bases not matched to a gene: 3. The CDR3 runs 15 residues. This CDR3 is CAISESTAGGYEQYF. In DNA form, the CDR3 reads TGTGCCATCAGTGAGTCAACAGCGGGAGGCTACGAGCAGTACTTC.

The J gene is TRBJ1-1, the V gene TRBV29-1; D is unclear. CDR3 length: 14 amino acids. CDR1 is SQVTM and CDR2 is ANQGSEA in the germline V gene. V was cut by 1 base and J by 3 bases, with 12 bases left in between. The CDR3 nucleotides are TGCAGCGTTGAAGTCCACGGAGCCCACACTGAAGCTTTCTTT. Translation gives CSVEVHGAHTEAFF.

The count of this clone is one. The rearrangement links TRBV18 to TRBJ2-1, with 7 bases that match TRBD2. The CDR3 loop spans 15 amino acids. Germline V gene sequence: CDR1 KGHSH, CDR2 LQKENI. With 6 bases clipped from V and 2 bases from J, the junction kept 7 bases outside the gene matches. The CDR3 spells CASSRREDAYNEQFF. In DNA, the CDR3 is TGTGCCAGCTCGCGACGGGAGGACGCCTACAATGAGCAGTTCTTC.

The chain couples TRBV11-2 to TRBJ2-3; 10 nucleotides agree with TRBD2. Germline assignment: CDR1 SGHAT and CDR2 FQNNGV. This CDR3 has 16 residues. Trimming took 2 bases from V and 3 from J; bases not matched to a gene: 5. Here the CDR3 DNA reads TGTGCCAGCAGCTTACTCCTAGCGGGGGCAACAGATACGCAGTATTTT. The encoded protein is CASSLLLAGATDTQYF.

The CDR3 DNA reads TGTGCCAGCAGCTTAGCAATACGGACAAAGGGAAACACCATATATTTT. This encodes CASSLAIRTKGNTIYF. J is TRBJ1-3 and V is TRBV11-2; weak D call: TRBD1 (5 bases). Germline CDR1 SGHAT, CDR2 FQNNGV. V was trimmed by 1 base and J by 4 bases, leaving 14 bases between them. The CDR3 extends over 16 amino acids. Full variable domain (remainder filled in from reference TRBV11-2 and TRBJ1-3): EAGVAQSPRYKIIEKRQSVAFWCNPISGHATLYWYQQILGQGPKLLIQFQNNGVVDDSQLPKDRFSAERLKGVDSTLKIQPAKLEDSAVYLCASSLAIRTKGNTIYFGEGSWLTVV.

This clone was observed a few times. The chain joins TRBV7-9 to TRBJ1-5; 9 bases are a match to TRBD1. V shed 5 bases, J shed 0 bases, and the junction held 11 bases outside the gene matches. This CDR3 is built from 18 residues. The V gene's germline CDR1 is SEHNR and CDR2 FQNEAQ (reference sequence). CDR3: CASSHLPGQGYSNQPQHF. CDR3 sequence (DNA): TGTGCCAGCAGCCACCTCCCGGGACAGGGATATAGCAATCAGCCCCAGCATTTT.

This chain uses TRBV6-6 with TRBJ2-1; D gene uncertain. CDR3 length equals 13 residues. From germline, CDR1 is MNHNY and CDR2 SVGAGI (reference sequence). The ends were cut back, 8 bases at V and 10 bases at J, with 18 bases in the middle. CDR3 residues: CASSNPGGAEQFF. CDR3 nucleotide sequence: TGTGCCAGCTCTAATCCCGGCGGCGCGGAGCAGTTCTTC.

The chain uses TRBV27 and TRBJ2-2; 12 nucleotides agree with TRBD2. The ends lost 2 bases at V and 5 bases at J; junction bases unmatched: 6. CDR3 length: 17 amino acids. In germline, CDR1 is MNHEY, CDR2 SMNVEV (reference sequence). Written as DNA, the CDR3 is TGTGCCAGCAGTTTAAGACTAGCGGGGGCGGGAACCGGGGAGCTGTTTTTT. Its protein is CASSLRLAGAGTGELFF.

CDR3 DNA: TGCGCCAGCAGCCAAGGAGATGCTCCCCTCTCCTACGAGCAGTACTTC. Its translation is CASSQGDAPLSYEQYF. V gene TRBV4-1 combines with J gene TRBJ2-7; D gene unclear. Trimming left V 1 base short and J 0 bases short, with 13 bases between. CDR1 is MGHRA and CDR2 is YSYEKL in the germline V gene. The CDR3 totals 16 residues.

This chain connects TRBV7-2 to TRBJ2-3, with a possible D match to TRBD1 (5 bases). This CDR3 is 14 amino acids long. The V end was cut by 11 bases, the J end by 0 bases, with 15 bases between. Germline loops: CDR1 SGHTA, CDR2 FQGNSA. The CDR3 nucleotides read TGTGCCGGAGCCACAGGCCCTAGCACAGATACGCAGTATTTT. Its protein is CAGATGPSTDTQYF.

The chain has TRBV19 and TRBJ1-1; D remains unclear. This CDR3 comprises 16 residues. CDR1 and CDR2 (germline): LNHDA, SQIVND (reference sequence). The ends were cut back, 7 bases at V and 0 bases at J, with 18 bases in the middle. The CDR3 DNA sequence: TGTGCCAGTAATAGCGAGCGGTCCAGGATGAACACTGAAGCTTTCTTT. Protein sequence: CASNSERSRMNTEAFF.

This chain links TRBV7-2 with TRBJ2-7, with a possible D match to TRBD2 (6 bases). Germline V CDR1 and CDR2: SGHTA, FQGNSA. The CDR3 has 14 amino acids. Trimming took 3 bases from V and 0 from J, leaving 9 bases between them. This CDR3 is CASSFGGSSYEQYF. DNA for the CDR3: TGTGCCAGCAGCTTCGGGGGTAGCTCCTACGAGCAGTACTTC.

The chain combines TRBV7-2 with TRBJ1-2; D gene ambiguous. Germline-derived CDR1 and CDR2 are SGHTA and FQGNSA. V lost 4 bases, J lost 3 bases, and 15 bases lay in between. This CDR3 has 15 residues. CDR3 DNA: TGTGCCAGCAGCTCATTTAGGAGAAGCGACTATGGCTACACCTTC. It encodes CASSSFRRSDYGYTF. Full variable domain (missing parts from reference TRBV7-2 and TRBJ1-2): GAGVSQSPSNKVTEKGKDVELRCDPISGHTALYWYRQSLGQGLEFLIYFQGNSAPDKSGLPSDRFSAERTGGSVSTLTIQRTQQEDSAVYLCASSSFRRSDYGYTFGSGTRLTVV.

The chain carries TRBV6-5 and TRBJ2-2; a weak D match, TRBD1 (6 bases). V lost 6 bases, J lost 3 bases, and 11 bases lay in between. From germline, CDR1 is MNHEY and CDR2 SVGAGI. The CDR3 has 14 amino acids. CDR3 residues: CASSQGQHTGELFF. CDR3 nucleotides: TGTGCCAGCAGCCAAGGACAGCACACCGGGGAGCTGTTTTTT.

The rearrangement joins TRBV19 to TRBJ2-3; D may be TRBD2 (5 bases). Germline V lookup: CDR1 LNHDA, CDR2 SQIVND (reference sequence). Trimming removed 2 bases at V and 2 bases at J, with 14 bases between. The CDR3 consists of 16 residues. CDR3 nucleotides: TGTGCCAGTAGTATAACCGGGGTTGGGTACACAGATACGCAGTATTTT. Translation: CASSITGVGYTDTQYF.

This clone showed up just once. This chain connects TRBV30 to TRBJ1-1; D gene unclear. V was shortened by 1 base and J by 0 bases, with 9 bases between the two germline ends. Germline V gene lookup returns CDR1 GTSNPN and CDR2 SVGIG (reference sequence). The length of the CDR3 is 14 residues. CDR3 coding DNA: TGTGCCTGGAGTGGTGGCGGGGTGAACACTGAAGCTTTCTTT. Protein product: CAWSGGGVNTEAFF.

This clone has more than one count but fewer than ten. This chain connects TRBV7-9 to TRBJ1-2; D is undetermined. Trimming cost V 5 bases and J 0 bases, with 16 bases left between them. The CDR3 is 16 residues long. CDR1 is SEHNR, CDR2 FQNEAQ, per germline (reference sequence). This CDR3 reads CASSPPERGTNYGYTF. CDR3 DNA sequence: TGTGCCAGCAGCCCCCCGGAGAGAGGTACTAACTATGGCTACACCTTC.

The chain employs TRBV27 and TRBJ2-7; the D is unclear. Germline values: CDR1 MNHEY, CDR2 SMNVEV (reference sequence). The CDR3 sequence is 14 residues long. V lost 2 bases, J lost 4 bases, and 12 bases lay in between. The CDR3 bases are TGTGCCAGCAGTTTAAAGCCAGGTAATTACGAGCAGTACTTC. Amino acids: CASSLKPGNYEQYF.